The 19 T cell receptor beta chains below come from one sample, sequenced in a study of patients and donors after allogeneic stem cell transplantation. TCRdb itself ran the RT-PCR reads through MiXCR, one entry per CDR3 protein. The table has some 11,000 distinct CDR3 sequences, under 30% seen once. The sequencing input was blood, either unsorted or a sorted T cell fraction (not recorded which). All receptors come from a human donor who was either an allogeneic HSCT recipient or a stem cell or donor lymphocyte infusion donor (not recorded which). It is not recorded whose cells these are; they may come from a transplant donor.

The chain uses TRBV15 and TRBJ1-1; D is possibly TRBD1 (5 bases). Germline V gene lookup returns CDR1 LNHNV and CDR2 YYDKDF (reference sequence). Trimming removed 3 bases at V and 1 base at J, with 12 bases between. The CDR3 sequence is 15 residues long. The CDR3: CATSSQTGANTEAFF. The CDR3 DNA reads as TGTGCCACCAGCAGCCAAACAGGAGCGAACACTGAAGCTTTCTTT.

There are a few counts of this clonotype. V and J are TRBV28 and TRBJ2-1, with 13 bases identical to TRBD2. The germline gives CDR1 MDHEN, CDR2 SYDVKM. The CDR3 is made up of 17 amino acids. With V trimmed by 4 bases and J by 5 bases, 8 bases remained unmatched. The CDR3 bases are TGTGCCAGCAGTTCCTGGACTAGCGGGGGTCCACACAATGAGCAGTTCTTC. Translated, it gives CASSSWTSGGPHNEQFF.

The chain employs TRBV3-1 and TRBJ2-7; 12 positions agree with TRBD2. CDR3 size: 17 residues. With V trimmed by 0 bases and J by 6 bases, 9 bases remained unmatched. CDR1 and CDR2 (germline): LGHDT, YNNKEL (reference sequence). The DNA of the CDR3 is TGTGCCAGCAGCCAAGATGGACTAGCGGGAAGCTGGGTCGAGCAGTACTTC. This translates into CASSQDGLAGSWVEQYF.

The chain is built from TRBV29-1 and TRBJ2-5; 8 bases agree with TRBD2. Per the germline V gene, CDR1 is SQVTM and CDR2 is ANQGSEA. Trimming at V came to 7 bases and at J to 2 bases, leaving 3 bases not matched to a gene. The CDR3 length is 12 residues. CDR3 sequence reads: CSGGGLQETQYF. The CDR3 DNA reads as TGCAGCGGCGGGGGGCTGCAAGAGACCCAGTACTTC.

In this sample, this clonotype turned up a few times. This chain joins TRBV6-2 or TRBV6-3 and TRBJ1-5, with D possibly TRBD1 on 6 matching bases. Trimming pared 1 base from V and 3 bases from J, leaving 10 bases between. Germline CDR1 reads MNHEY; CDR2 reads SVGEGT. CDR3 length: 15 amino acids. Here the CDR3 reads CASSYYGGTNQPQHF. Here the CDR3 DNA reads TGTGCCAGCAGTTACTATGGGGGCACCAATCAGCCCCAGCATTTT.

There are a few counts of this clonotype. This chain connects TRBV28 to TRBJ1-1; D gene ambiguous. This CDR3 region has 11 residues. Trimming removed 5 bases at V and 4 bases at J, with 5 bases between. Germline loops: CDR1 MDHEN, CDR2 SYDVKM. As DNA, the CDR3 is TGTGCCAGCAGTAAGGTCACTGAAGCTTTCTTT. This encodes CASSKVTEAFF.

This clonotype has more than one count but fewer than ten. CDR3 loop: CANSHPTRGYTF. DNA of the CDR3: TGTGCCAACTCACACCCGACGCGGGGCTACACCTTC. The chain carries TRBV7-9 and TRBJ1-2, with D uncertain. Germline-derived CDR1 and CDR2 are SEHNR and FQNEAQ (reference sequence). Deletions cut 10 bases from V and 8 bases from J, with 17 bases between. The CDR3 spans 12 residues.

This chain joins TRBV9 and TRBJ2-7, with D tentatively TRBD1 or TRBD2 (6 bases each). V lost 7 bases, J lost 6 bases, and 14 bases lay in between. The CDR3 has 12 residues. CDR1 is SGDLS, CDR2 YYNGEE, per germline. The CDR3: CASLRGEGEQYF. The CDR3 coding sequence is TGTGCCAGCCTGAGGGGGGAAGGCGAGCAGTACTTC.

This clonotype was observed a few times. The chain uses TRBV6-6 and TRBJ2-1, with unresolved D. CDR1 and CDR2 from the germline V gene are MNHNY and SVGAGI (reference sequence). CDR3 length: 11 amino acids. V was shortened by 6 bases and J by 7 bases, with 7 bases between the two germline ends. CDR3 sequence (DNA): TGTGCCAGCAGGCGTCTGAATGAGCAGTTCTTC. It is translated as CASRRLNEQFF.

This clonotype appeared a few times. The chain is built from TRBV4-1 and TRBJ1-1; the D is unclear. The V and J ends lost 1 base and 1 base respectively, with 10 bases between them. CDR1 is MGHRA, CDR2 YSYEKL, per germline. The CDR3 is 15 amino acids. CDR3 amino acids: CASSQGPLKNTEAFF. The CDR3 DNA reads TGCGCCAGCAGCCAAGGGCCCCTGAAGAACACTGAAGCTTTCTTT.

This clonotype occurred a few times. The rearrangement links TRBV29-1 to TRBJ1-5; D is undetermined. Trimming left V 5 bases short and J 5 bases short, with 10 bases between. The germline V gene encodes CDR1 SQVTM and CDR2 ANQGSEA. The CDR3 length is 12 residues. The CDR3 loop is CSVSTDYQPQHF. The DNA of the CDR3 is TGCAGCGTTAGTACAGACTATCAGCCCCAGCATTTT.

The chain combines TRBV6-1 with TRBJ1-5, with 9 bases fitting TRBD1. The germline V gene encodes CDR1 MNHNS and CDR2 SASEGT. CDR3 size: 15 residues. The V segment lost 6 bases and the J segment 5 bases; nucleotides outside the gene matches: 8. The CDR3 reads CASRAGQGAHQPQHF. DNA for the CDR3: TGTGCCAGCAGGGCGGGACAGGGCGCTCATCAGCCCCAGCATTTT.

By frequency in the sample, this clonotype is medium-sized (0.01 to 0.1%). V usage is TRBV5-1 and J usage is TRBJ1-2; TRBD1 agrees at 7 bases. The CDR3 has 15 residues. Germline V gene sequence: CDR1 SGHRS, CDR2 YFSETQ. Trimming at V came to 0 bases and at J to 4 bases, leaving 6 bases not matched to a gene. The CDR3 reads CASSLGWDSLYGYTF. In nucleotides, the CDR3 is TGCGCCAGCAGCTTGGGGTGGGACAGCCTCTATGGCTACACCTTC. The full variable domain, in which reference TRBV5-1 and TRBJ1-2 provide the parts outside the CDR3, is KAGVTQTPRYLIKTRGQQVTLSCSPISGHRSVSWYQQTPGQGLQFLFEYFSETQRNKGNFPGRFSGRQFSNSRSEMNVSTLELGDSALYLCASSLGWDSLYGYTFGSGTRLTVV.

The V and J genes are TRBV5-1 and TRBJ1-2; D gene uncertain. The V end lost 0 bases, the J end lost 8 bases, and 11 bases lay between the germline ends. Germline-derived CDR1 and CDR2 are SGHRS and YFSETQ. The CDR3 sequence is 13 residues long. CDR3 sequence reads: CASSLDSYGGYTF. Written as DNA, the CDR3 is TGCGCCAGCAGCTTGGACAGTTATGGGGGCTACACCTTC. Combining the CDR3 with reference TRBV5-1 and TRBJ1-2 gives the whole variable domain KAGVTQTPRYLIKTRGQQVTLSCSPISGHRSVSWYQQTPGQGLQFLFEYFSETQRNKGNFPGRFSGRQFSNSRSEMNVSTLELGDSALYLCASSLDSYGGYTFGSGTRLTVV.

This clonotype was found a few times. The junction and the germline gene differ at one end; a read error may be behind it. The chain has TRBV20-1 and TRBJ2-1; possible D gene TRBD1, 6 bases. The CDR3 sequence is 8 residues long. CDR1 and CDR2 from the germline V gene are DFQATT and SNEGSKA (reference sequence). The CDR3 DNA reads TGCAGTGCTAGTAGGGGGTTTTTC. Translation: CSASRGFF.

The CDR3 coding sequence is TGTGCCAGCAGTGAAAACAGGGGAGAAGCTTTCTTT. Residues: CASSENRGEAFF. The V gene is TRBV28, the J gene TRBJ1-1; 7 nucleotides align to TRBD1. After removal of 5 bases from V and 8 bases from J, the junction contained 5 bases not matched to a gene. Looked up from germline, CDR1 is MDHEN and CDR2 is SYDVKM. The CDR3 consists of 12 residues.

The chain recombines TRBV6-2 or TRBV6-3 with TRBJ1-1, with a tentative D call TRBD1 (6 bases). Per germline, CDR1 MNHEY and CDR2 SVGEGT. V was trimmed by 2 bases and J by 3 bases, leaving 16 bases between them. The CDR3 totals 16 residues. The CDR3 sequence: CASSYVLGGQDTEAFF. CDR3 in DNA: TGTGCCAGCAGTTACGTCTTAGGGGGGCAAGACACTGAAGCTTTCTTT.

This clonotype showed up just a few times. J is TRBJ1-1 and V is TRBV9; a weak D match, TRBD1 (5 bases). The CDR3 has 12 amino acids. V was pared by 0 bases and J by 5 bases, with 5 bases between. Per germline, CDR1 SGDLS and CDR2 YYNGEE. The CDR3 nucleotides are TGTGCCAGCAGCGTAGAGGGGACTGAAGCTTTCTTT. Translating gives CASSVEGTEAFF. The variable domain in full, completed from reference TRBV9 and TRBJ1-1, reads DSGVTQTPKHLITATGQRVTLRCSPRSGDLSVYWYQQSLDQGLQFLIQYYNGEERAKGNILERFSAQQFPDLHSELNLSSLELGDSALYFCASSVEGTEAFFGQGTRLTVV.

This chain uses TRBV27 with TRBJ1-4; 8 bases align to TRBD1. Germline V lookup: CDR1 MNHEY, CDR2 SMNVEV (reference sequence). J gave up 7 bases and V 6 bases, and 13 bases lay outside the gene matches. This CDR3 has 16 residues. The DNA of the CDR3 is TGTGCCAGCAGCCGCGCCCTCAGGGGGCTACGTGAAAAACTGTTTTTT. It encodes CASSRALRGLREKLFF.